This T cell receptor (beta chain) was found in a study of identical twins. TCRdb processed the 5' RACE reads anew with MiXCR; each CDR3 protein has one entry. The repertoire includes more than 400,000 distinct CDR3 sequences, roughly 15% of them detected once, and roughly 0.46% sits in the top ten. The CDR3 has 14 amino acids. Germline CDR1 reads LGHDT; CDR2 reads YNNKEL (reference sequence). V lost 1 base and J 3 bases, leaving 10 bases between the germline ends. These data were likewise used in another study, on yellow fever vaccine responses in identical twins.

This rearrangement joins TRBV3-1 to TRBJ2-7, with a possible D match to TRBD2 (6 bases). The sequenced sample consisted of CD4+ T cells sorted from blood. The sequence derives from a woman younger than 30 in good health. In DNA form, the CDR3 reads TGTGCCAGCAGCCAAGGTCTAGCGAGCTACGAGCAGTACTTC. Translated: CASSQGLASYEQYF.